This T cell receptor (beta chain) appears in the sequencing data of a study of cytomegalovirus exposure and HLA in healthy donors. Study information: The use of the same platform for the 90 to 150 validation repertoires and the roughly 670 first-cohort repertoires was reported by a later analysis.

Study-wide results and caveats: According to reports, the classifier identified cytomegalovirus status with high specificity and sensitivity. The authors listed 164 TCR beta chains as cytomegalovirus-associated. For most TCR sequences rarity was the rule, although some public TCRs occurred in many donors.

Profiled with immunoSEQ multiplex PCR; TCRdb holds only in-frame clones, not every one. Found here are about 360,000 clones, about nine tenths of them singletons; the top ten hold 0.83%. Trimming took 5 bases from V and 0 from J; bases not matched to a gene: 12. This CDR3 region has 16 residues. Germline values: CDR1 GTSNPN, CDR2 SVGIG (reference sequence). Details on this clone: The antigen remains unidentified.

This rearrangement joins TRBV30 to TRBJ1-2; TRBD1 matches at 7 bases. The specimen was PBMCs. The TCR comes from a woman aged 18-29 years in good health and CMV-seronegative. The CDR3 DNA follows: TGTGCCTGGTCGGTTGAGGACAGGCTTCCTAACTATGGCTACACCTTC. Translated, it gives CAWSVEDRLPNYGYTF.